A single TCR beta chain is shown here with its context. As the CDR3 is not closed by the conserved phenylalanine or tryptophan, this likely results from a read error. Regarding time point: sample taken at primary tumor resection. TCRdb called the 5' RACE reads again in MiXCR, with one record for every CDR3 protein. The sample includes over 50,000 distinct CDR3 sequences, roughly 6.4% of them seen just once. These data originate in a study of spatial heterogeneity in lung cancer. The CDR3 consists of 16 residues. Germline V lookup: CDR1 SEHNR, CDR2 FQNEAQ (reference sequence). With 0 bases clipped from V and 0 bases from J, the junction kept 2 bases outside the gene matches.

The receptor's source is a female donor with early-stage non-small cell lung cancer. Sequencing was performed on PBMCs, taken at surgery. The rearrangement links TRBV7-9 to TRBJ2-3; TRBD2 aligns across 8 bases. The CDR3 sequence: CASSLATSGSTDTQYL. The CDR3 region has the DNA TGTGCCAGCAGCTTAGCAACTAGCGGTAGCACAGATACGCAGTATCTT.